This TCR beta chain was found in a study of CD8+ T cells in alopecia areata. Collected material from alopecia areata patients comprised lesional scalp punch biopsies and peripheral blood. After isolation, RNA underwent reverse transcription to generate cDNA as the sequencing template. The table came from immunoSEQ multiplex PCR; TCRdb's copy has only in-frame clones and leaves some out. The sample holds 100,000 to 150,000 clones, about 57% seen once. Deletions cut 5 bases from V and 7 bases from J, with 21 bases between. Germline V lookup: CDR1 SGHTA, CDR2 FQGTGA. The CDR3 spans 16 residues. The receptor comes from a human donor with alopecia areata. The chain carries TRBV7-3 and TRBJ2-1; D perhaps matches TRBD2 (6 bases). The sequencing used CD4+ T cells sorted from blood, collected at week 0. The chain's CDR3 is CASSPEEGRRWNEQFF. The CDR3 nucleotides read TGTGCCAGCAGCCCAGAAGAGGGGAGGAGGTGGAATGAGCAGTTCTTC.